Reported below is one TCR beta chain. In the study's own analysis: Nucleated cell number was recorded as an estimate derived from reference gene primer amplification. The assay was immunoSEQ multiplex PCR, and TCRdb's table has in-frame clones only and misses some. V and J calls plus clone size are reproduced from that table; the DNA served to infer D and trimming. The sample carries approximately 140,000 clones, 70% to 90% recorded once. These data belong to a study of blood T cell repertoires in COVID-19. Study details: Sites in the United States, Italy and Spain provided acute and convalescent COVID-19 samples.

With 0 bases removed from V and 0 bases from J, the gap between germline ends came to 13 bases. The CDR3 is 17 residues long. The germline CDR1 and CDR2 sequences are SGHRS and YFSETQ. This receptor was taken from a woman in her sixties or seventies with acute or convalescent COVID-19. V and J are TRBV5-1 and TRBJ1-3; D gene ambiguous. Sequencing used peripheral blood. CDR3 coding DNA: TGCGCCAGCAGCTTGGCCCTATCCGGGATCTCTGGAAACACCATATATTTT. This gives the protein CASSLALSGISGNTIYF. Based on the CDR3 plus reference TRBV5-1 and TRBJ1-3, the full variable domain is KAGVTQTPRYLIKTRGQQVTLSCSPISGHRSVSWYQQTPGQGLQFLFEYFSETQRNKGNFPGRFSGRQFSNSRSEMNVSTLELGDSALYLCASSLALSGISGNTIYFGEGSWLTVV.